These 32 T cell receptor beta chains were all obtained from the same sample, sequenced in a study of cytomegalovirus exposure and HLA in healthy donors. The PCR made use of 60 Vbeta and 13 Jbeta primers. Assay used: immunoSEQ multiplex PCR; TCRdb lists only in-frame clones, some missing. The sample holds tens of thousands of clones, more than 60% seen once. Source material: PBMCs. Receptor source: a middle-aged man in good health and CMV-seropositive.

The V and J genes are TRBV27 and TRBJ1-3; tentatively, D is TRBD1 (5 bases). Per germline, CDR1 MNHEY and CDR2 SMNVEV (reference sequence). V lost 6 bases to trimming and J lost 4 bases, with 13 bases between them. The CDR3 runs to 14 residues. CDR3: CASRAQGTGNTIYF. Here the CDR3 DNA reads TGTGCCAGCAGGGCTCAGGGCACCGGAAACACCATATATTTT.

The rearrangement uses TRBV9 and TRBJ2-7, with 7 bases lining up with TRBD2. Trimming removed 2 bases from V and 2 bases from J; junction bases left unmatched: 13. From germline, CDR1 is SGDLS and CDR2 YYNGEE. The CDR3 is 17 amino acids. CDR3 bases: TGTGCCAGCAGCGTGGGGGATTCGCTAGCGGCCACCTACGAGCAGTACTTC. Its translation is CASSVGDSLAATYEQYF.

This clone was picked up a small number of times. The J gene is TRBJ1-1, the V gene TRBV4-1; weak D call: TRBD1 (5 bases). Germline lookup yields CDR1 MGHRA and CDR2 YSYEKL. The CDR3 contains 15 residues. V was cut by 0 bases and J by 6 bases, with 14 bases left in between. The CDR3 DNA follows: TGCGCCAGCAGCCAAGATGACGGAATAGGGGCTGAAGCTTTCTTT. Amino acids: CASSQDDGIGAEAFF.

This clone was seen just once. The gene calls are TRBV7-2 and TRBJ2-1, with TRBD2 identical over 8 bases. V gave up 6 bases and J gave up 0 bases; unmatched junction bases: 7. Germline V gene sequence: CDR1 SGHTA, CDR2 FQGNSA. The CDR3 sequence is 16 residues long. CDR3 bases: TGTGCCAGCAGTTATAGCGGGATCCGCTCCTACAATGAGCAGTTCTTC. Its protein product is CASSYSGIRSYNEQFF.

The V gene is TRBV29-1, the J gene TRBJ2-1; TRBD2 agrees at 10 bases. V was pared by 1 base and J by 3 bases, with 3 bases of the junction left unmatched. The germline CDR1 and CDR2 sequences are SQVTM and ANQGSEA. The CDR3 totals 15 residues. The CDR3 bases are TGCAGCGTTGAAGGGGCTAGCGGGAGCTACAATGAGCAGTTCTTC. Protein product: CSVEGASGSYNEQFF.

J is TRBJ1-1 and V is TRBV6-5, with D possibly matching TRBD1 (5 bases). Germline V CDR1 and CDR2: MNHEY, SVGAGI. The length of the CDR3 is 14 residues. The V end was cut by 7 bases, the J end by 6 bases, with 18 bases between. The CDR3 is CASIKGQGVPEAFF. The DNA of the CDR3 is TGTGCCAGCATTAAAGGACAAGGGGTCCCTGAAGCTTTCTTT.

This chain uses TRBV6-4 with TRBJ2-2; possible D gene TRBD1, 6 bases. Germline CDR1 and CDR2: MRHNA and SNTAGT. This CDR3 comprises 15 residues. Trimming left V 0 bases short and J 1 base short, with 6 bases between. CDR3 bases: TGTGCCAGCAGTGACTCGACAGGGAACACCGGGGAGCTGTTTTTT. Its translation: CASSDSTGNTGELFF.

V is TRBV9 and J is TRBJ1-2; D ambiguous. The CDR3 sequence is 14 residues long. Germline V gene data show CDR1 as SGDLS and CDR2 as YYNGEE. Trimming shortened V by 5 bases and J by 4 bases, and 15 bases separated the two germline ends. CDR3 DNA: TGTGCCAGCAGGGATCCGGGGTGGGGCTATGGCTACACCTTC. Residues: CASRDPGWGYGYTF.

The rearrangement links TRBV11-2 to TRBJ2-7; D is undetermined. The V end lost 5 bases, the J end lost 3 bases, and 17 bases lay between the germline ends. The CDR3 is made up of 15 amino acids. The germline V gene has CDR1 SGHAT and CDR2 FQNNGV. The CDR3 here is CASSPVSQVLYEQYF. As DNA, the CDR3 is TGTGCCAGCAGCCCGGTGAGTCAGGTACTCTACGAGCAGTACTTC.

CDR3: CASRGLAGVLNEQFF. The CDR3 nucleotides are TGTGCCAGCAGGGGACTAGCGGGAGTTTTAAATGAGCAGTTCTTC. This chain joins TRBV25-1 and TRBJ2-1; TRBD2 agrees at 14 bases. Germline V lookup: CDR1 MGHDK, CDR2 SYGVNS. Unmatched junction bases numbered 5, after V lost 6 bases and J lost 7 bases. The CDR3 consists of 15 residues.

J is TRBJ1-4 and V is TRBV4-3; 7 nucleotides agree with TRBD1. Germline CDR1 reads LGHNA; CDR2 reads YSLEER. The CDR3 is 17 residues long. The J segment lost 8 bases and the V segment lost 0 bases, leaving 12 bases of the junction unmatched. CDR3 bases: TGCGCCAGCAGCCAAGATTTTGCGACAGGGTCGGGGGAAAAACTGTTTTTT. This sequence encodes CASSQDFATGSGEKLFF.

This clone was seen just once. The V call is TRBV19, the J call TRBJ1-2, with 9 positions matching TRBD1. The trim removed 6 bases at V and 1 base at J, leaving 9 bases unmatched. Germline loops: CDR1 LNHDA, CDR2 SQIVND (reference sequence). The CDR3 extends over 16 amino acids. Written as DNA, the CDR3 is TGTGCCAGTAGGAACACAGGGGGCGCGTTTAACTATGGCTACACCTTC. This encodes CASRNTGGAFNYGYTF. The whole variable domain, filled in from reference TRBV19 and TRBJ1-2, reads DGGITQSPKYLFRKEGQNVTLSCEQNLNHDAMYWYRQDPGQGLRLIYYSQIVNDFQKGDIAEGYSVSREKKESFPLTVTSAQKNPTAFYLCASRNTGGAFNYGYTFGSGTRLTVV.

The chain uses TRBV7-2 and TRBJ2-7; D is unclear. V was shortened by 0 bases and J by 2 bases, with 5 bases between the two germline ends. The germline gives CDR1 SGHTA, CDR2 FQGNSA. The CDR3 is 13 residues long. The CDR3 sequence: CASSLAGPYEQYF. The CDR3 DNA is TGTGCCAGCAGCTTAGCGGGCCCCTACGAGCAGTACTTC.

The DNA of the CDR3 is TGTGCCAGCAGGTTTGCAGGTTGGGAAGCTTTCTTT. It is translated as CASRFAGWEAFF. The V gene is TRBV6-1, the J gene TRBJ1-1, with no clear D. The V end was cut by 6 bases, the J end by 8 bases, with 13 bases between. CDR1 and CDR2 from the germline V gene are MNHNS and SASEGT. The CDR3 covers 12 residues.

This clone was found once. V usage is TRBV7-9 and J usage is TRBJ1-5; 9 bases match TRBD1. From germline, CDR1 is SEHNR and CDR2 FQNEAQ (reference sequence). The CDR3 has 13 amino acids. V trimming: 5 bases; J trimming: 7 bases; junction bases outside the gene matches: 3. For the CDR3, the DNA is TGTGCCAGCAGCACAGGGGGCAGGCAGCCCCAGCATTTT. As protein: CASSTGGRQPQHF.

The chain joins TRBV27 to TRBJ2-1; D ambiguous. The germline V gene encodes CDR1 MNHEY and CDR2 SMNVEV (reference sequence). The ends were cut back, 4 bases at V and 0 bases at J, with 19 bases in the middle. CDR3 size: 18 residues. The CDR3 protein is CASSSNPGFLGSYNEQFF. The DNA of the CDR3 is TGTGCCAGCAGTTCCAACCCAGGATTCCTGGGCTCCTACAATGAGCAGTTCTTC.

The chain recombines TRBV5-1 with TRBJ2-5, with 7 bases identical to TRBD2. With V trimmed by 4 bases and J by 1 base, 4 bases remained unmatched. Germline V gives CDR1 SGHRS, CDR2 YFSETQ. The CDR3 is 14 amino acids. The CDR3 DNA follows: TGCGCCAGCAGCCCAGCGGGGACCCAAGAGACCCAGTACTTC. It encodes CASSPAGTQETQYF.

In its sample, this clone was seen once. The chain recombines TRBV11-2 with TRBJ1-5; D remains unclear. The CDR3 length is 15 residues. From germline, CDR1 is SGHAT and CDR2 FQNNGV. V lost 5 bases and J lost 5, with 16 bases in between. CDR3 sequence reads: CASSPPEKQDQPQHF. The CDR3 bases are TGTGCCAGCAGCCCTCCCGAGAAGCAGGATCAGCCCCAGCATTTT.

This chain connects TRBV4-2 to TRBJ2-2; 10 bases agree with TRBD2. The V and J ends lost 2 bases and 1 base, in that order; junction bases with no gene match: 1. Per the germline V gene, CDR1 is LGHNA and CDR2 is YNFKEQ. This CDR3 has 16 amino acids. CDR3 nucleotides: TGTGCCAGCAGCCAAAGGACTAGCGGGAACACCGGGGAGCTGTTTTTT. Amino acids: CASSQRTSGNTGELFF.

The chain uses TRBV11-3 and TRBJ1-1; 10 bases align to TRBD1. Germline assignment: CDR1 SGHNT and CDR2 YENEEA. The CDR3 has 15 amino acids. J lost 7 bases, V lost 5 bases, and 10 bases had no gene match. CDR3 residues: CASSLRTGGTDEAFF. In nucleotides, the CDR3 is TGTGCCAGCAGCCTTCGGACAGGGGGGACGGATGAAGCTTTCTTT. Variable domain in full (rest from reference TRBV11-3 and TRBJ1-1): EAGVVQSPRYKIIEKKQPVAFWCNPISGHNTLYWYLQNLGQGPELLIRYENEEAVDDSQLPKDRFSAERLKGVDSTLKIQPAELGDSAVYLCASSLRTGGTDEAFFGQGTRLTVV.

The rearrangement joins TRBV1 to TRBJ2-5; TRBD2, as called in the table, went unchecked against the DNA. TRBV1 is described as a pseudogene. The CDR3 consists of 15 residues. CDR3 sequence reads: CTHARASGTQETQYF. CDR3 in DNA: TGCACCCATGCTAGGGCTAGCGGGACCCAAGAGACCCAGTACTTC.

The rearrangement uses TRBV6-1 and TRBJ1-1, with D uncertain. V lost 5 bases, J lost 0 bases, and 10 bases lay in between. The germline V gene encodes CDR1 MNHNS and CDR2 SASEGT. The CDR3 extends over 14 amino acids. CDR3 sequence: CASSPQVMNTEAFF. CDR3 bases: TGTGCCAGCAGTCCCCAGGTAATGAACACTGAAGCTTTCTTT.

Concerning this clone: This sample also contains other DNA sequences that code for the same CDR3. This chain links TRBV7-3 with TRBJ2-3, with D tentatively TRBD2 (5 bases). V gave up 2 bases and J gave up 2 bases, with 8 bases separating them. The germline V gene has CDR1 SGHTA and CDR2 FQGTGA. The CDR3 is 14 amino acids. The CDR3 nucleotides are TGTGCCAGCAGCTTATCGGGAATCACAGATACGCAGTATTTT. Protein sequence: CASSLSGITDTQYF.

This sequence joins TRBV9 and TRBJ1-2; D is unresolved. The germline V gene has CDR1 SGDLS and CDR2 YYNGEE. V lost 4 bases, J lost 1 base, and 8 bases lay in between. The CDR3 extends over 13 amino acids. In DNA form, the CDR3 reads TGTGCCAGCAGCAAAGCTCTTAACTATGGCTACACCTTC. This encodes CASSKALNYGYTF.

The rearrangement uses TRBV19 and TRBJ2-5, with TRBD1 identical over 7 bases. CDR3 length: 14 amino acids. From germline, CDR1 is LNHDA and CDR2 SQIVND (reference sequence). As DNA, the CDR3 is TGTGCTCAGTCCCGACAGGGTCCACAAGAGACCCAGTACTTC. It translates to CAQSRQGPQETQYF.

This clone was recorded a few times. V gene TRBV7-9 combines with J gene TRBJ1-2, with D uncertain. Deletions cut 5 bases from V and 5 bases from J, with 15 bases between. Germline assignment: CDR1 SEHNR and CDR2 FQNEAQ (reference sequence). CDR3 length: 14 residues. CDR3 protein: CASSPGDGKYGYTF. In nucleotides, the CDR3 is TGTGCCAGCAGCCCGGGAGACGGAAAGTATGGCTACACCTTC.

The CDR3 loop is CASSLAWSSGIQETQYF. Here the CDR3 DNA reads TGCGCCAGCAGCTTGGCATGGTCCAGCGGGATTCAAGAGACCCAGTACTTC. The chain employs TRBV5-1 and TRBJ2-5, with 7 bases fitting TRBD2. V trimming: 0 bases; J trimming: 2 bases; junction bases outside the gene matches: 10. Germline values: CDR1 SGHRS, CDR2 YFSETQ. The CDR3 length is 17 residues.

The chain links TRBV6-6 to TRBJ2-5; 11 nucleotides agree with TRBD1. V was pared by 6 bases and J by 4 bases, with 10 bases of the junction left unmatched. This CDR3 has 16 residues. Germline V gene lookup returns CDR1 MNHNY and CDR2 SVGAGI (reference sequence). In DNA, the CDR3 is TGTGCCAGCAGACAACGCGGACAGGGGGCACGAGAGACCCAGTACTTC. Protein: CASRQRGQGARETQYF.

The chain has TRBV7-2 and TRBJ2-6; D gene unclear. Trimming cost V 2 bases and J 0 bases, with 8 bases left between them. CDR3 length: 16 amino acids. Germline loops: CDR1 SGHTA, CDR2 FQGNSA. The CDR3 loop is CASSLQPGSGANVLTF. The CDR3 DNA follows: TGTGCCAGCAGCTTACAGCCGGGCTCTGGGGCCAACGTCCTGACTTTC.

The V gene is TRBV9, the J gene TRBJ2-7, with 8 bases that match TRBD2. Germline CDR1 and CDR2: SGDLS and YYNGEE. The length of the CDR3 is 16 residues. V dropped 0 bases and J dropped 4; count of bases not matched to a gene: 9. The CDR3 spells CASSVGSWREAYEQYF. CDR3 bases: TGTGCCAGCAGCGTAGGGTCATGGCGGGAGGCGTACGAGCAGTACTTC.

The chain carries TRBV6-1 and TRBJ1-5; possible D gene TRBD1, 5 bases. Trimming removed 3 bases at V and 1 base at J, with 13 bases between. This CDR3 region has 16 residues. Looked up from germline, CDR1 is MNHNS and CDR2 is SASEGT. This CDR3 is CASSDRGDWSNQPQHF. CDR3 nucleotides: TGTGCCAGCAGTGATCGGGGGGATTGGAGCAATCAGCCCCAGCATTTT.

The chain is built from TRBV5-6 and TRBJ2-7; possible D gene TRBD2, 6 bases. This CDR3 comprises 15 residues. CDR1 is SGHDT and CDR2 is YYEEEE in the germline V gene. Trimming pared 0 bases from V and 0 bases from J, leaving 10 bases between. Here the CDR3 DNA reads TGTGCCAGCAGCTTGGGTAGCGGAGGCTCCTACGAGCAGTACTTC. Its protein is CASSLGSGGSYEQYF.